The 17 T cell receptor beta chains given below trace back to one sample, sequenced in a study of blood T cell repertoires in COVID-19. Profiling relied on immunoSEQ multiplex PCR, and the TCRdb table lists in-frame clones only, not all of them. Among hundreds of thousands of clones, approximately 90% were seen once, and the ten largest hold approximately 1%. Sequencing input: PBMCs or T cells enriched from blood (not recorded which). Receptors were obtained from a man aged 18 to 30 who had recovered from COVID-19.

The V gene is TRBV19, the J gene TRBJ2-1; D is undetermined. CDR1 LNHDA and CDR2 SQIVND come from the germline V gene (reference sequence). Trimming took 10 bases from V and 1 from J, leaving 17 bases between them. CDR3 length: 15 residues. The CDR3 spells CATRVAAPSYNEQFF. The DNA of the CDR3 is TGTGCCACCCGGGTGGCGGCTCCGTCCTACAATGAGCAGTTCTTC.

The chain links TRBV2 to TRBJ1-4; 8 positions agree with TRBD1. V shed 7 bases and J 8 bases; nucleotides not matched to a gene: 9. Germline values: CDR1 SNHLY, CDR2 FYNNEI. The CDR3 is 14 residues long. DNA of the CDR3: TGTGCCAGCAACGGACAGGGCGGAGGAGAAAAACTGTTTTTT. It encodes CASNGQGGGEKLFF.

The chain recombines TRBV5-1 with TRBJ2-3; TRBD2 matches 12 bases. This CDR3 has 19 residues. With 4 bases clipped from V and 0 bases from J, the junction kept 12 bases outside the gene matches. CDR1 and CDR2 (germline): SGHRS, YFSETQ. CDR3 residues: CASSDMTSGSSFSTDTQYF. The CDR3 DNA follows: TGCGCCAGCAGCGACATGACTAGCGGGAGCTCCTTTAGCACAGATACGCAGTATTTT. Variable domain in full (rest from reference TRBV5-1 and TRBJ2-3): KAGVTQTPRYLIKTRGQQVTLSCSPISGHRSVSWYQQTPGQGLQFLFEYFSETQRNKGNFPGRFSGRQFSNSRSEMNVSTLELGDSALYLCASSDMTSGSSFSTDTQYFGPGTRLTVL.

V is TRBV28 and J is TRBJ1-6, with 8 bases fitting TRBD1. The germline V gene encodes CDR1 MDHEN and CDR2 SYDVKM. CDR3 length: 17 residues. The V segment lost 2 bases and the J segment 14 bases; nucleotides outside the gene matches: 17. The CDR3 loop is CASSLIGRTGPAGSLHF. DNA of the CDR3: TGTGCCAGCAGTTTAATAGGCCGGACAGGGCCGGCAGGGTCCCTCCACTTT. Complete variable domain (other parts from reference TRBV28 and TRBJ1-6): DVKVTQSSRYLVKRTGEKVFLECVQDMDHENMFWYRQDPGLGLRLIYFSYDVKMKEKGDIPEGYSVSREKKERFSLILESASTNQTSMYLCASSLIGRTGPAGSLHFGNGTRLTVT.

This clone was detected a few times. The chain is built from TRBV25-1 and TRBJ1-2; possible D gene TRBD1, 5 bases. The CDR3 spans 15 residues. The germline CDR1 and CDR2 sequences are MGHDK and SYGVNS. Trimming shortened V by 3 bases and J by 2 bases, and 13 bases separated the two germline ends. CDR3 protein: CASSEQGWGNYGYTF. As DNA, the CDR3 is TGTGCCAGCAGTGAGCAGGGCTGGGGAAACTATGGCTACACCTTC.

J is TRBJ1-3 and V is TRBV12-3 or TRBV12-4; TRBD1 matches 9 bases. The CDR3 is 13 residues long. With 6 bases clipped from V and 8 bases from J, the junction kept 5 bases outside the gene matches. The CDR3 loop reads CASRRQGEDTIYF. CDR3 bases: TGTGCCAGCAGACGACAGGGGGAAGACACCATATATTTT.

This clone showed up just once. The CDR3 loop reads CASSPGVRQPQHF. The CDR3 DNA sequence: TGTGCCAGCAGTCCAGGGGTACGGCAGCCCCAGCATTTT. The rearrangement joins TRBV12-3 or TRBV12-4 to TRBJ1-5; perhaps TRBD1 as D (6 bases). The CDR3 contains 13 residues. The germline V and J ends were trimmed by 5 bases and 7 bases, with 12 bases remaining between them.

The rearrangement joins TRBV28 to TRBJ1-4; D is undetermined. Germline loops: CDR1 MDHEN, CDR2 SYDVKM. The V and J ends lost 8 bases and 9 bases respectively, with 22 bases between them. The CDR3 covers 15 residues. The CDR3 region is CASGPSTAPVKKLFF. In DNA, the CDR3 is TGTGCCAGCGGCCCCTCGACTGCCCCAGTAAAAAAACTGTTTTTT.

The gene calls are TRBV4-2 and TRBJ1-2; D is perhaps TRBD1 (5 bases). The V gene lost 1 base and the J gene lost 7 bases, with 16 bases spanning the gap. CDR1 and CDR2 from the germline V gene are LGHNA and YNFKEQ. The CDR3 spans 15 residues. CDR3 bases: TGTGCCAGCAGCCAAGTTTCCGGTTCCGGGGGTGGCTACACCTTC. Its translation is CASSQVSGSGGGYTF.

CDR3 sequence (DNA): TGTGCCAGCAGTTTTACCAGCTCCTATAATTCACCCCTCCACTTT. This codes for CASSFTSSYNSPLHF. This sequence joins TRBV27 and TRBJ1-6; unclear D gene. Germline loops: CDR1 MNHEY, CDR2 SMNVEV (reference sequence). The CDR3 totals 15 residues. Between the trimmed V and J ends, which lost 3 bases and 0 bases, there was a span of 6 bases.

The V call is TRBV24-1, the J call TRBJ1-1, with D perhaps matching TRBD1 (5 bases). Trimming removed 4 bases at V and 7 bases at J, with 12 bases between. The CDR3 extends over 13 amino acids. From germline, CDR1 is KGHDR and CDR2 SFDVKD. The CDR3 sequence: CATSDPGHHEAFF. DNA of the CDR3: TGTGCCACCAGTGACCCCGGACATCATGAAGCTTTCTTT.

The chain joins TRBV2 to TRBJ1-6; tentatively, D is TRBD1 (6 bases). V shed 1 base and J shed 4 bases, with 11 bases lying between them. The CDR3 runs to 16 residues. Germline V CDR1 and CDR2: SNHLY, FYNNEI. The CDR3 nucleotides are TGTGCCAGCAGTGAAGGCTCAGGGGTTTATAATTCACCCCTCCACTTT. Amino acid sequence: CASSEGSGVYNSPLHF.

This chain links TRBV23-1 with TRBJ2-7; 9 positions match TRBD1. TRBV23-1 is reported as an ORF; its role is uncertain. This CDR3 comprises 15 residues. With V trimmed by 0 bases and J by 3 bases, 3 bases remained unmatched. CDR3 in DNA: TGCGCCAGCAGTCAATCTTCGGACAGGGGCTACGAGCAGTACTTC. This sequence encodes CASSQSSDRGYEQYF.

The chain uses TRBV4-3 and TRBJ2-5; D is unclear. This CDR3 is built from 15 residues. Germline V gene lookup returns CDR1 LGHNA and CDR2 YSLEER. Trimming removed 2 bases from V and 3 bases from J, with 13 bases in between. The CDR3 sequence: CASSQYLASKETQYF. For the CDR3, the DNA is TGCGCCAGCAGCCAATATTTGGCCTCGAAAGAGACCCAGTACTTC.

This clone was recorded only once. The CDR3 sequence is CASSQDVSGGGYGYTF. CDR3 nucleotides: TGCGCCAGCAGCCAAGATGTGTCAGGGGGCGGTTATGGCTACACCTTC. The chain joins TRBV4-3 to TRBJ1-2, with TRBD1 matching 8 bases. V dropped 0 bases and J dropped 5; count of bases not matched to a gene: 8. Germline CDR1 reads LGHNA; CDR2 reads YSLEER. The CDR3 is made up of 16 amino acids.

The chain has TRBV18 and TRBJ1-5, with TRBD1 matching over 8 bases. CDR1 and CDR2 (germline): KGHSH, LQKENI. The CDR3 length is 15 residues. The V and J ends lost 6 bases and 5 bases, in that order; junction bases with no gene match: 9. The CDR3 region is CASSRTGTWDQPQHF. The CDR3, as DNA: TGTGCCAGCTCGCGGACAGGGACGTGGGATCAGCCCCAGCATTTT.

This chain links TRBV12-5 with TRBJ1-4; D not resolved. Per the germline V gene, CDR1 is LGHNT and CDR2 is FRNRAP. This CDR3 contains 16 residues. V gave up 5 bases and J gave up 0 bases, with 13 bases separating them. In nucleotides, the CDR3 is TGTGCTAGTGGTGAGCCCCGGGGAGCAACTAATGAAAAACTGTTTTTT. Its translation: CASGEPRGATNEKLFF.